This T cell receptor beta chain comes out of a study of shared clonotypes between healthy human individuals. As to this clone: Its target is not known. Other DNA sequences in the sample encode the same CDR3.

Produced via immunoSEQ multiplex PCR; TCRdb's table is partial and in-frame only. The sample carries roughly 300,000 clones, more than 60% recorded once. Study results and limitations: Clonotypes which were not shared had lower generation probabilities than clonotypes that all four donors shared. Only blood was sampled; tissue repertoires likely differ.

The V gene's germline CDR1 is SGHTA and CDR2 FQGNSA. V gave up 3 bases and J gave up 5 bases, with 8 bases separating them. The CDR3 has 13 residues. What was sequenced was memory CD4+ T cells sorted from blood. Subset meaning: CD45RA-negative fraction. This receptor was taken from a man under 40 in good health. The chain recombines TRBV7-2 with TRBJ1-5; D possibly corresponds to TRBD1 (5 bases). The CDR3 coding sequence is TGTGCCAGCAGCTTGAGGGGCGATCAGCCCCAGCATTTT. It is translated as CASSLRGDQPQHF.